The 11 T cell receptor beta chains listed next were all sequenced from one sample in a study of T cell clonality in common variable immunodeficiency. Using immunoSEQ multiplex PCR, the repertoire was profiled, and TCRdb retains in-frame clones only, with some absent. This sample comprises roughly 60,000 clones, none seen once only. The specimen was peripheral blood mononuclear cells. Receptors were obtained from a person aged 18-70 years in good health.

The table lists this clone with many counts. Coverage ceases 3 residues before the CDR3 finishes, and the germline J gene fills in the end. The chain has TRBV28 and TRBJ2-7; 7 bases map to TRBD2. Germline CDR1 is MDHEN and CDR2 is SYDVKM. The CDR3 has 15 residues. V lost 8 bases to trimming and J lost 0 bases; unmatched junction nucleotides: 10. The CDR3 sequence is CASGRTSEVSYEQYF. Incomplete CDR3 DNA: TGTGCCAGCGGGAGAACTAGCGAAGTCTCCTACGAG. Full variable domain (rest looked up from reference TRBV28 and TRBJ2-7): DVKVTQSSRYLVKRTGEKVFLECVQDMDHENMFWYRQDPGLGLRLIYFSYDVKMKEKGDIPEGYSVSREKKERFSLILESASTNQTSMYLCASGRTSEVSYEQYFGPGTRLTVT.

This clone has at least ten counts. Read data end 3 residues before the CDR3 end; the end is taken from the germline J gene. V usage is TRBV29-1 and J usage is TRBJ2-5, with TRBD1 identical over 8 bases. This CDR3 is 16 amino acids long. Trimming cost V 1 base and J 5 bases; bases outside gene matches: 12. Germline CDR1 and CDR2: SQVTM and ANQGSEA. This CDR3 reads CSVEVAQGALLETQYF. The part of the CDR3 DNA that was read is TGCAGCGTTGAAGTAGCCCAGGGGGCCCTTTTGGAGACC.

This clone has at least ten counts. The read terminates 3 residues before the CDR3 end, so the remaining end is supplied by the germline J gene. V is TRBV5-1 and J is TRBJ1-4; 8 nucleotides match TRBD1. The CDR3 runs 15 residues. The V segment lost 5 bases and the J segment 7 bases; nucleotides outside the gene matches: 10. Germline values: CDR1 SGHRS, CDR2 YFSETQ. The CDR3 sequence is CASSSTGAWGEKLFF. CDR3 DNA, as far as it was read: TGCGCCAGCAGTTCGACAGGGGCCTGGGGTGAAAAA.

This clone has a count of ten or more. Read sequence stops 3 residues before the CDR3 end, and the germline J gene provides the missing end. The chain has TRBV12-3 or TRBV12-4 and TRBJ2-1; TRBD2 aligns across 10 bases. The CDR3 runs to 15 residues. V lost 3 bases to trimming and J lost 4 bases; unmatched junction nucleotides: 3. The sequenced CDR3 bases are TGTGCCAGCAGTTTGAGACTAGCGGGTTACAATGAG. Translated, it gives CASSLRLAGYNE. The whole CDR3 region reads CASSLRLAGYNEQFF.

This clone has a count of ten or more. Read coverage stops 3 residues before the CDR3 terminus; the germline J gene supplies the remainder. The chain links TRBV20-1 to TRBJ1-4; no firm D call. Germline loops: CDR1 DFQATT, CDR2 SNEGSKA (reference sequence). V lost 5 bases and J lost 5, with 12 bases in between. The CDR3 runs 13 residues. The part of the CDR3 DNA that was read is TGCAGTGCTCTAGACCGAAAGAATGAAAAA. It encodes CSALDRKNEK. The entire CDR3 protein reads CSALDRKNEKLFF.

This clone was picked up many times. The read terminates 3 residues ahead of where the CDR3 ends, so the germline J gene completes it. The chain has TRBV30 and TRBJ1-3, with 9 bases lining up with TRBD1. This CDR3 comprises 14 residues. Germline V CDR1 and CDR2: GTSNPN, SVGIG (reference sequence). Trimming removed 2 bases from V and 8 bases from J; junction bases left unmatched: 7. CDR3 sequence: CAWSSHRGQDTIYF. The CDR3 DNA, read in part, is TGTGCCTGGAGTTCCCACAGGGGGCAGGACACC.

The sample holds many counts of this clone. With the read ending 3 residues before the CDR3 end, the germline J gene is used to fill in that end. The gene calls are TRBV6-2 or TRBV6-3 and TRBJ2-1, with a weak D call TRBD1 (6 bases). The CDR3 has 14 residues. Between the trimmed V and J ends, which lost 5 bases and 6 bases, there was a span of 14 bases. Germline CDR1 MNHEY, CDR2 SVGEGT. Partial CDR3 DNA: TGTGCCAGCAGTCCCCGGACAGTTTCCAATGAG. Its protein product is CASSPRTVSNE. In full, the CDR3 is CASSPRTVSNEQFF.

This clone came up many times. The read terminates 3 residues ahead of where the CDR3 ends, so the germline J gene completes it. The gene calls are TRBV5-1 and TRBJ1-1; a possible D gene is TRBD1 (5 bases). Germline V gene sequence: CDR1 SGHRS, CDR2 YFSETQ. The CDR3 is made up of 15 amino acids. Trimming removed 0 bases at V and 4 bases at J, with 13 bases between. CDR3 DNA (partial): TGCGCCAGCAGCTTGGCCGGGGGGTCCCCCACTGAA. It codes for CASSLAGGSPTE. The entire CDR3 reads CASSLAGGSPTEAFF.

The table lists this clone with many counts. Read sequence stops 3 residues before the CDR3 end, and the germline J gene provides the missing end. The chain employs TRBV5-6 and TRBJ1-6; TRBD1 matches 9 bases. The CDR3 is made up of 15 amino acids. Germline V gives CDR1 SGHDT, CDR2 YYEEEE. V dropped 0 bases and J dropped 7; count of bases not matched to a gene: 2. The CDR3 protein is CASSLDRGQNSPLHF. The covered CDR3 bases are TGTGCCAGCAGCTTGGACAGGGGGCAGAATTCACCC.

This clone was recorded many times. CDR3 sequence reads: CSARDRTSGLYNEQFF. The CDR3 bases that were read are TGCAGTGCTAGAGATCGCACTAGCGGGCTCTACAATGAG. V usage is TRBV20-1 and J usage is TRBJ2-1; TRBD2 agrees at 9 bases. Coverage ceases 3 residues before the CDR3 finishes, and the germline J gene fills in the end. Per the germline V gene, CDR1 is DFQATT and CDR2 is SNEGSKA (reference sequence). Germline trimming cut 0 bases from V and 3 bases from J; bases unmatched to any gene: 6. CDR3 length: 16 amino acids.

This clone was counted many times. The DNA ends 3 residues before the CDR3 does, and the rest of the CDR3 is filled in from the germline J gene. The chain employs TRBV11-2 and TRBJ2-5; tentative D call: TRBD2 (6 bases). V dropped 3 bases and J dropped 2 bases, with 13 bases sitting between them. The germline CDR1 and CDR2 sequences are SGHAT and FQNNGV. The CDR3 is made up of 15 amino acids. The sequenced part of the CDR3 DNA is TGTGCCAGCAGCTTGGGGGGAGTGGGTCAAGAGACC. It codes for CASSLGGVGQET. The complete CDR3 reads CASSLGGVGQETQYF.